The rows below give T cell receptor beta chains drawn from one sample of a study of control samples from healthy donors and cancer patients. Some clones are missing from TCRdb's copy, which holds only in-frame ones; the method was immunoSEQ multiplex PCR. The table lists 130,000 or so clones, 70% to 90% of them singletons. The source material was blood. These receptors were collected from a man between 45 and 60 years old in good health. Both conserved end residues are part of each CDR3. The D gene is left open where the match is weak. The size of a clone is reported for some rows only, either as once, few or many, or as a class for expanded clones.

clone_size,v_call,j_call,d_call,cdr3_aa,cdr3_nt
NA,TRBV5-1,TRBJ1-1,TRBD1,CASSLSQGAGTEAFF,TGCGCCAGCAGCTTGTCTCAGGGGGCAGGCACTGAAGCTTTCTTT
once,TRBV12-3/TRBV12-4,TRBJ2-3,NA,CASSPRYTDTQYF,TGTGCCAGCAGTCCCCGGTACACAGATACGCAGTATTTT
NA,TRBV5-1,TRBJ2-5,TRBD1,CASSSQGAPGETQYF,TGCGCCAGCAGCTCGCAGGGGGCGCCGGGGGAGACCCAGTACTTC
NA,TRBV19,TRBJ2-3,NA,CASSHRTDTQYF,TGTGCCAGTAGTCATCGCACAGATACGCAGTATTTT
NA,TRBV18,TRBJ2-5,NA,CASSPGPGYQETQYF,TGTGCCAGCTCACCAGGTCCCGGGTACCAAGAGACCCAGTACTTC
NA,TRBV30,TRBJ1-2,TRBD1,CAWSVKLGQGNYGYTF,TGTGCCTGGAGTGTGAAATTAGGACAGGGGAACTATGGCTACACCTTC
once,TRBV6-5,TRBJ2-2,TRBD1,CASSYSQGATGELFF,TGTGCCAGCAGTTACTCACAGGGGGCGACCGGGGAGCTGTTTTTT
NA,TRBV2,TRBJ1-6,NA,CASMGPINSPLHF,TGTGCCAGCATGGGACCGATTAATTCACCCCTCCACTTT
NA,TRBV6-2/TRBV6-3,TRBJ2-3,NA,CASSATRDPTGTQYF,TGTGCCAGCAGTGCGACCCGGGACCCAACTGGTACGCAGTATTTT
NA,TRBV6-4,TRBJ2-2,NA,CASSLMQGAGELFF,TGTGCCAGCAGCCTCATGCAGGGAGCCGGGGAGCTGTTTTTT
NA,TRBV11-2,TRBJ2-1,NA,CASSLVREGDEQFF,TGTGCCAGCAGCTTAGTCAGGGAAGGGGATGAGCAGTTCTTC
NA,TRBV14,TRBJ2-6,TRBD1,CASSHGQGRSGANVLTF,TGTGCCAGCAGCCACGGACAGGGAAGGTCTGGGGCCAACGTCCTGACTTTC
NA,TRBV25-1,TRBJ1-1,TRBD1,CASSESPGQGAGREAFF,TGTGCCAGCAGTGAATCCCCAGGGCAGGGGGCAGGCCGAGAAGCTTTCTTT
once,TRBV6-4,TRBJ1-4,TRBD1,CASTLRGRSGQGNEKLFF,TGTGCCAGCACCTTAAGGGGGAGATCGGGACAGGGGAACGAAAAACTGTTTTTT
NA,TRBV12-5,TRBJ2-5,TRBD2,CASGFGLAGQETQYF,TGTGCTAGTGGTTTCGGACTAGCGGGGCAAGAGACCCAGTACTTC
NA,TRBV5-6,TRBJ1-3,NA,CASSVTASSGNTIYF,TGTGCCAGCAGCGTGACCGCCTCCTCTGGAAACACCATATATTTT
NA,TRBV12-3/TRBV12-4,TRBJ1-1,NA,CASNFGGGRAFF,TGTGCCAGCAACTTCGGAGGGGGACGAGCTTTCTTT
NA,TRBV12-3/TRBV12-4,TRBJ2-1,NA,CASSLGGRNEQFF,TGTGCCAGCAGCTTAGGCGGGCGGAATGAGCAGTTCTTC
NA,TRBV5-6,TRBJ2-3,TRBD2,CASSFDRTSGRLDTQYF,TGTGCCAGCAGCTTTGACAGGACTAGCGGGAGGCTGGATACGCAGTATTTT
NA,TRBV19,TRBJ1-1,NA,CASRDGGNTEAFF,TGTGCCAGTCGAGACGGGGGGAACACTGAAGCTTTCTTT
NA,TRBV2,TRBJ2-7,NA,CASSRDDYEQYF,TGTGCCAGCAGTCGCGACGACTACGAGCAGTACTTC
many,TRBV28,TRBJ1-5,NA,CASSFLAGGGEPQHF,TGTGCCAGCAGTTTTTTGGCGGGGGGCGGAGAGCCCCAGCATTTT
NA,TRBV6-1,TRBJ2-1,NA,CASSDPIPTNYNEQFF,TGTGCCAGCAGTGACCCGATCCCAACCAACTACAATGAGCAGTTCTTC
NA,TRBV9,TRBJ1-1,NA,CASSVEAGAEAFF,TGTGCCAGCAGCGTAGAGGCAGGGGCCGAAGCTTTCTTT
once,TRBV5-1,TRBJ2-3,TRBD1,CASSHGQGVRDTQYF,TGCGCCAGCAGCCACGGACAGGGGGTTAGGGATACGCAGTATTTT
NA,TRBV30,TRBJ2-7,NA,CAWSRQSYEQYF,TGTGCCTGGAGTAGACAGAGTTACGAGCAGTACTTC
NA,TRBV6-4,TRBJ2-2,NA,CASRANREMAGELFF,TGTGCCAGCAGGGCCAACAGGGAGATGGCCGGGGAGCTGTTTTTT
NA,TRBV6-5,TRBJ1-2,NA,CASSTTVFYGYTF,TGTGCCAGCAGTACGACAGTATTCTATGGCTACACCTTC
NA,TRBV30,TRBJ1-3,NA,CAWSWGEGRRNTIYF,TGTGCCTGGAGTTGGGGGGAAGGGAGGAGAAACACCATATATTTT
NA,TRBV18,TRBJ2-3,TRBD1,CASSPGQGSTDTQYF,TGTGCCAGCTCCCCCGGACAGGGCTCCACAGATACGCAGTATTTT
many,TRBV2,TRBJ2-1,TRBD2,CASRQKTSGGEGEQFF,TGTGCCAGCAGGCAAAAGACTAGCGGGGGGGAAGGTGAGCAGTTCTTC
NA,TRBV2,TRBJ1-3,NA,CASSLGRVSGNTIYF,TGTGCCAGCAGTCTGGGACGGGTCTCTGGAAACACCATATATTTT
NA,TRBV29-1,TRBJ2-1,NA,CSVDFGTVNEQFF,TGCAGCGTTGACTTCGGGACCGTCAATGAGCAGTTCTTC
NA,TRBV7-2,TRBJ2-3,TRBD2,CASSFSLAGADTDTQYF,TGTGCCAGCAGCTTCTCGCTAGCGGGGGCCGACACAGATACGCAGTATTTT
NA,TRBV7-2,TRBJ2-7,TRBD1,CASSLGRRQGEQYF,TGTGCCAGCAGCTTAGGTCGGCGACAGGGCGAGCAGTACTTC
NA,TRBV6-1,TRBJ1-5,NA,CASSGERGFLNQPQHF,TGTGCCAGCAGTGGGGAGAGGGGATTCCTCAATCAGCCCCAGCATTTT
NA,TRBV29-1,TRBJ2-7,NA,CSIRDTSYEQYF,TGCAGCATAAGGGACACCTCCTACGAGCAGTACTTC
NA,TRBV27,TRBJ1-5,NA,CASSPVGNQPQHF,TGTGCCAGCAGTCCCGTGGGAAATCAGCCCCAGCATTTT
NA,TRBV9,TRBJ2-6,NA,CASSAQVAGANVLTF,TGTGCCAGCAGCGCTCAGGTGGCTGGGGCCAACGTCCTGACTTTC
NA,TRBV9,TRBJ1-1,NA,CASSVAQGTNTEAFF,TGTGCCAGCAGCGTAGCTCAAGGGACCAACACTGAAGCTTTCTTT
NA,TRBV30,TRBJ1-5,NA,CAWSVDSYSNQPQHF,TGTGCCTGGAGTGTAGACTCTTATAGCAATCAGCCCCAGCATTTT
NA,TRBV20-1,TRBJ1-2,NA,CSASEGSYGYTF,TGCAGTGCTAGTGAAGGATCCTATGGCTACACCTTC
NA,TRBV5-1,TRBJ2-5,NA,CASSPYSQETQYF,TGCGCCAGCAGCCCCTACAGCCAAGAGACCCAGTACTTC
NA,TRBV6-4,TRBJ2-5,TRBD2,CASSFLAGQGETQYF,TGTGCCAGCAGTTTTCTAGCGGGTCAAGGAGAGACCCAGTACTTC
NA,TRBV27,TRBJ1-2,TRBD1,CASSLHRGNYGYTF,TGTGCCAGCAGTTTACACAGGGGTAACTATGGCTACACCTTC
NA,TRBV19,TRBJ1-1,NA,CASSMPDMNTEAFF,TGTGCCAGTAGTATGCCAGACATGAACACTGAAGCTTTCTTT
NA,TRBV11-2,TRBJ2-5,TRBD1,CASSSPGQKKILYQETQYF,TGTGCCAGCAGCTCGCCGGGACAGAAAAAGATTTTGTACCAAGAGACCCAGTACTTC
few,TRBV4-3,TRBJ1-6,NA,CASSQEGPSPLHF,TGCGCCAGCAGCCAAGAAGGTCCATCACCCCTCCACTTT
NA,TRBV7-8,TRBJ2-3,TRBD1,CASSSRDRGLSDTQYF,TGTGCCAGCAGCTCCCGGGACAGGGGGCTATCAGATACGCAGTATTTT
NA,TRBV5-8,TRBJ1-1,TRBD1,CASSFRGFDTEAFF,TGTGCCAGCAGCTTCAGGGGGTTTGACACTGAAGCTTTCTTT
NA,TRBV10-3,TRBJ1-5,NA,CAISESQQSNQPQHF,TGTGCCATCAGTGAGTCCCAGCAGAGCAATCAGCCCCAGCATTTT
NA,TRBV7-8,TRBJ2-7,TRBD1,CASSSDRGLYEQYF,TGTGCCAGCAGCTCGGACAGGGGCCTATACGAGCAGTACTTC
NA,TRBV27,TRBJ2-3,NA,CASSHLFEGRFTDTQYF,TGTGCCAGCAGCCATCTGTTTGAGGGGCGCTTCACAGATACGCAGTATTTT